These 22 T cell receptor beta chains share one sample of origin, sequenced in a study of regulatory T cells in long-lasting Graves disease. Arm-PCR with iRepertoire HTBI primers amplified the CDR3 regions for these TCR beta libraries. TCRdb fed the multiplex PCR reads into MiXCR, producing one record per CDR3 protein. The sample shows around 450,000 distinct CDR3 sequences, about a sixth of them seen only once. Time point defined: newly diagnosed GD, antithyroid drugs for less than 3 months. PBMC-derived RNA was used for the TCR library. The same sample was also used in a study of T cells in Graves' hyperthyroidism and ophthalmopathy.

The starting material was peripheral blood mononuclear cells (PBMCs), obtained at new diagnosis, from a patient treated with antithyroid drugs. The source is a man aged 40-50 years with Graves disease.

Remarks on this clonotype: Since a far larger clone is one base different, this is likely a read error. The V and J genes are TRBV20-1 and TRBJ2-4; 9 nucleotides line up with TRBD2. Looked up from germline, CDR1 is DFQATT and CDR2 is SNEGSKA (reference sequence). This CDR3 spans 16 amino acids. V was clipped by 3 bases and J by 13 bases; unmatched bases: 19. The CDR3 DNA sequence: TGCAGTGCTAGGGAACTAGCGGGCCTTGACTTCAATGAGCAGTACTTC. It specifies CSARELAGLDFNEQYF.

This clonotype was seen a handful of times. The V gene is TRBV12-3 or TRBV12-4, the J gene TRBJ1-2, with 11 bases that match TRBD1. The V gene end was trimmed by 6 bases and the J gene end by 7 bases; junction bases not matched to a gene: 7. The CDR3 is 14 amino acids. This chain's CDR3 is CASRWGDRGFGYTF. As DNA, the CDR3 is TGTGCCAGCAGGTGGGGGGACAGGGGGTTTGGCTACACCTTC.

This clonotype was found a few times. The V and J genes are TRBV5-1 and TRBJ2-2; tentatively, D is TRBD1 (6 bases). This CDR3 comprises 16 residues. V was cut by 0 bases and J by 0 bases, with 9 bases left in between. Looked up from germline, CDR1 is SGHRS and CDR2 is YFSETQ. The CDR3 region is CASSLGTASNTGELFF. The DNA for the CDR3 is TGCGCCAGCAGCTTGGGGACAGCCTCGAACACCGGGGAGCTGTTTTTT.

This clonotype was detected ten times or more. The chain is built from TRBV28 and TRBJ1-1; D gene ambiguous. Per germline, CDR1 MDHEN and CDR2 SYDVKM. The CDR3 is 16 amino acids. Trimming removed 0 bases at V and 1 base at J, with 12 bases between. Here the CDR3 reads CASSLWSAGSNTEAFF. The CDR3 DNA follows: TGTGCCAGCAGTTTATGGTCTGCGGGTTCGAACACTGAAGCTTTCTTT.

This clonotype was seen many times. The chain has TRBV20-1 and TRBJ1-1; D remains unclear. Trimming took off 1 base at V and 6 bases at J, with 18 bases between the two ends. CDR3 length: 15 amino acids. From germline, CDR1 is DFQATT and CDR2 SNEGSKA (reference sequence). The CDR3 DNA reads as TGCAGTGCTAGAGGGGGTGACCGAATTCTCGCTGAAGCTTTCTTT. Protein product: CSARGGDRILAEAFF.

This clonotype has a count of ten or more. This sequence joins TRBV18 and TRBJ1-4; D may be TRBD1 (6 bases). This CDR3 is 14 amino acids long. Germline V gives CDR1 KGHSH, CDR2 LQKENI. The germline V and J ends were trimmed by 5 bases and 5 bases, with 12 bases remaining between them. The CDR3 here is CASSEGGRNEKLFF. The CDR3 region has the DNA TGTGCCAGCTCAGAAGGGGGAAGAAATGAAAAACTGTTTTTT.

The chain has TRBV5-1 and TRBJ2-3; 7 bases align to TRBD2. This CDR3 has 13 amino acids. Germline V gene data show CDR1 as SGHRS and CDR2 as YFSETQ. In DNA, the CDR3 is TGCGTTTCGACGGCGGGAGAAACAGATACGCAGTATTTT. Protein sequence: CVSTAGETDTQYF.

The genes are TRBV19 and TRBJ2-5, with TRBD1 as a possible D gene (7 bases). Germline values: CDR1 LNHDA, CDR2 SQIVND (reference sequence). The CDR3 loop spans 14 amino acids. Deletions cut 5 bases from V and 4 bases from J, with 14 bases between. CDR3 region: CASSATGRGETQYF. As DNA, the CDR3 is TGTGCCAGTAGTGCGACAGGGCGGGGAGAGACCCAGTACTTC.

This clonotype was seen at least ten times. The CDR3 region has the DNA TGCAGTGCTAGCCCTATAGCGGGAGGATCCGAGCAGTACTTC. Its protein is CSASPIAGGSEQYF. This chain links TRBV20-1 with TRBJ2-7, with 10 bases identical to TRBD2. CDR3 length: 14 amino acids. Germline V CDR1 and CDR2: DFQATT, SNEGSKA (reference sequence). After removal of 3 bases from V and 6 bases from J, the junction contained 8 bases not matched to a gene.

This clonotype occurred many times. A read error may account for a junction end that differs from germline. This chain joins TRBV5-1 and TRBJ2-5; 8 nucleotides align to TRBD1. The CDR3 is made up of 13 amino acids. Germline CDR1 SGHRS, CDR2 YFSETQ. CDR3 bases: TGTGCCAGCAGCCCCTGGACAGGGGAGACCCAGTACTTC. This gives the protein CASSPWTGETQYF.

This clonotype appeared many times. The chain joins TRBV11-2 to TRBJ2-2, with 7 nucleotides matching TRBD2. J was trimmed by 5 bases and V by 5 bases; bases with no gene match: 8. The CDR3 length is 15 residues. Germline values: CDR1 SGHAT, CDR2 FQNNGV. CDR3 bases: TGTGCCAGCAGCCGTGGACTAGTTGCTACCGGGGAGCTGTTTTTT. Encoded protein: CASSRGLVATGELFF. The full variable domain, its missing parts supplied by reference TRBV11-2 and TRBJ2-2, is EAGVAQSPRYKIIEKRQSVAFWCNPISGHATLYWYQQILGQGPKLLIQFQNNGVVDDSQLPKDRFSAERLKGVDSTLKIQPAKLEDSAVYLCASSRGLVATGELFFGEGSRLTVL.

The rearrangement uses TRBV28 and TRBJ2-1; 15 bases map to TRBD2. From germline, CDR1 is MDHEN and CDR2 SYDVKM. V gave up 7 bases and J gave up 3 bases; unmatched junction bases: 10. CDR3 size: 18 residues. CDR3 nucleotide sequence: TGTGCCAGCACCCTTTGGACTAGCGGGAGGGCCTACTACAATGAGCAGTTCTTC. It specifies CASTLWTSGRAYYNEQFF.

The chain joins TRBV28 to TRBJ2-7; 10 positions match TRBD1. With 4 bases clipped from V and 4 bases from J, the junction kept 16 bases outside the gene matches. Germline V gene data show CDR1 as MDHEN and CDR2 as SYDVKM. The CDR3 is made up of 18 amino acids. In nucleotides, the CDR3 is TGTGCCAGCAGTTCGGGACAGGGGATTCCTCCTGGGCTATACGAGCAGTACTTC. Translated, it gives CASSSGQGIPPGLYEQYF.

This clonotype occurred many times. CDR3 sequence: CASSESFGAEETQYF. The CDR3, as DNA: TGCGCCAGCAGTGAGTCCTTCGGGGCGGAAGAGACCCAGTACTTC. The chain is built from TRBV10-1 and TRBJ2-5; either TRBD1 or TRBD2 may supply D (5 bases each). V lost 0 bases to trimming and J lost 3 bases, with 11 bases between them. Germline V CDR1 and CDR2: WNHNN, SYGVQD (reference sequence). This CDR3 has 15 residues.

In this sample, this clonotype turned up many times. This sequence joins TRBV28 and TRBJ1-2, with 7 bases identical to TRBD1. The CDR3 consists of 14 residues. The trim removed 6 bases at V and 6 bases at J, leaving 10 bases unmatched. Looked up from germline, CDR1 is MDHEN and CDR2 is SYDVKM. CDR3 loop: CASSLLGQDHGYTF. In DNA, the CDR3 is TGTGCCAGCAGCCTGCTCGGACAGGATCATGGCTACACCTTC.

The chain employs TRBV13 and TRBJ1-2, with D unclear. This CDR3 spans 13 amino acids. V gave up 5 bases and J gave up 4 bases, with 11 bases separating them. CDR1 PRHDT and CDR2 FYEKMQ come from the germline V gene (reference sequence). In DNA form, the CDR3 reads TGTGCCAGCAGCCAAAGCCGCGTCTATGGCTACACCTTC. Translating gives CASSQSRVYGYTF.

In this sample, this clonotype turned up many times. The V gene is TRBV29-1, the J gene TRBJ2-2; weak D call: TRBD1 (6 bases). Trimming took 0 bases from V and 3 from J, leaving 14 bases between them. This CDR3 has 16 residues. Germline values: CDR1 SQVTM, CDR2 ANQGSEA. CDR3 nucleotides: TGCAGCGTTGAAGATCGCCAAAAGGGGGACACCGGGGAGCTGTTTTTT. This encodes CSVEDRQKGDTGELFF.

For this clonotype: A much larger clone lies a single base off, so this may be a read error. V usage is TRBV3-1 and J usage is TRBJ1-2; D is unresolved. The germline CDR1 and CDR2 sequences are LGHDT and YNNKEL (reference sequence). This CDR3 is 15 amino acids long. Trimming took off 1 base at V and 0 bases at J, with 9 bases between the two ends. The CDR3 reads CASSQGIAANYGYTF. The CDR3 DNA sequence: TGTGCCAGCAGCCAAGGTATCGCGGCTAACTATGGCTACACCTTC. The variable domain in full, with the rest retrieved from reference TRBV3-1 and TRBJ1-2, is DTAVSQTPKYLVTQMGNDKSIKCEQNLGHDTMYWYKQDSKKFLKIMFSYNNKELIINETVPNRFSPKSPDKAHLNLHINSLELGDSAVYFCASSQGIAANYGYTFGSGTRLTVV.

The V call is TRBV25-1, the J call TRBJ1-2; D is uncertain. The CDR3 runs to 13 residues. Germline V CDR1 and CDR2: MGHDK, SYGVNS. The germline V and J ends were trimmed by 6 bases and 7 bases, with 15 bases remaining between them. CDR3 nucleotide sequence: TGTGCCAGCAGGGGAGAGACAAGCGCTGGCTACACCTTC. Translation gives CASRGETSAGYTF.

To note about this clonotype: It may be a read error: a sequence one base away is much more abundant. The DNA of the CDR3 is TGTGCCATCAGCGGTGACAGGGTTCAGCCCCAGTATTTT. This translates into CAISGDRVQPQYF. V gene TRBV10-3 combines with J gene TRBJ1-5; 7 bases agree with TRBD1. The better agreement between TRBJ2-3 and the DNA end casts doubt on the J call. The CDR3 contains 13 residues. From germline, CDR1 is ENHRY and CDR2 SYGVKD.

The sample holds a few counts of this clonotype. This may arise from a read error, as a much more abundant clone is one base away. V is TRBV5-1 and J is TRBJ2-3; 10 bases match TRBD2. The CDR3 spans 12 residues. From germline, CDR1 is SGHRS and CDR2 YFSETQ. In nucleotides, the CDR3 is TGTGCCAGCAGCGGGGGGGCAGATACGCAGTATTTT. Residues: CASSGGADTQYF.

This clonotype was counted many times. CDR3 sequence (DNA): TGTGCCAGCAGGACCGGACAGCCTGAAGCTTTCTTT. Its translation: CASRTGQPEAFF. This chain joins TRBV28 and TRBJ1-1; D is perhaps TRBD1 (6 bases). This CDR3 has 12 amino acids. Trimming removed 6 bases at V and 6 bases at J, with 11 bases between. Looked up from germline, CDR1 is MDHEN and CDR2 is SYDVKM. Based on the CDR3 plus reference TRBV28 and TRBJ1-1, the full variable domain is DVKVTQSSRYLVKRTGEKVFLECVQDMDHENMFWYRQDPGLGLRLIYFSYDVKMKEKGDIPEGYSVSREKKERFSLILESASTNQTSMYLCASRTGQPEAFFGQGTRLTVV.